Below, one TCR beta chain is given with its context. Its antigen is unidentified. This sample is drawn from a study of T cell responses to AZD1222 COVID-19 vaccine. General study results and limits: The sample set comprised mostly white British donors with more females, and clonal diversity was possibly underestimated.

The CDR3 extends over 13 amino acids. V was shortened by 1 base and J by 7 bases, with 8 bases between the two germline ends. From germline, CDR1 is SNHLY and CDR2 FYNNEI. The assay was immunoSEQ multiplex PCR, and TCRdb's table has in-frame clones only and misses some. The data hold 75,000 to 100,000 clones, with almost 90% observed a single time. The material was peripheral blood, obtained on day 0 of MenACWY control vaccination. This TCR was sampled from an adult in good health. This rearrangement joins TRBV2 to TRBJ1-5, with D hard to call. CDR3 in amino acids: CASSEVGLQPQHF. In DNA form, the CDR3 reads TGTGCCAGCAGTGAAGTAGGGTTACAGCCCCAGCATTTT.